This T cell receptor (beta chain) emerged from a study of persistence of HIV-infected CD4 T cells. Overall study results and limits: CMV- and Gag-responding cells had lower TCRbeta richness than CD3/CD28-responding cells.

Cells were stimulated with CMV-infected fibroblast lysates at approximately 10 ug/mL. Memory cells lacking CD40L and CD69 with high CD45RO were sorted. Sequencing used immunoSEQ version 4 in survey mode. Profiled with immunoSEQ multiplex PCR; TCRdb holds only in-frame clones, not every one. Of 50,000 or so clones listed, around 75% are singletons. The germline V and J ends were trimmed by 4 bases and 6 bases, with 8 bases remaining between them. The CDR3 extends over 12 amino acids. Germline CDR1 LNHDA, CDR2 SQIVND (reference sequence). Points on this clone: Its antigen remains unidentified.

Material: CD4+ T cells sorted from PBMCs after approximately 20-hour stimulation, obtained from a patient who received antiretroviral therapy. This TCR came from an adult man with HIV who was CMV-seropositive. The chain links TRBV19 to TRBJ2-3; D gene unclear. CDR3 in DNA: TGTGCCAGTAGTAGAGATTTCGATACGCAGTATTTT. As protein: CASSRDFDTQYF.